The next 16 T cell receptor beta chains were all read from a single sample in a study of blood T cells in healthy people across ages. Primed by a sample-barcoded 5' primer and a J-beta primer mix, a second PCR proceeded for about 7 to 11 cycles. A single record per CDR3 protein comes from TCRdb applying MiXCR to the 5' RACE reads. The sample carries just over 800,000 distinct CDR3 sequences, less than 80% recorded once. What was sequenced was blood. Receptors were obtained from a man between 25 and 39 years old in good health.

The V and J genes are TRBV25-1 and TRBJ2-1, with 8 bases fitting TRBD1. Germline assignment: CDR1 MGHDK and CDR2 SYGVNS. This CDR3 has 17 amino acids. With V trimmed by 5 bases and J by 6 bases, 15 bases remained unmatched. The CDR3 sequence is CASSLSVSGTGFNEQFF. DNA for the CDR3: TGTGCCAGCAGTCTTAGTGTTTCCGGGACAGGCTTCAATGAGCAGTTCTTC.

This clonotype was observed a few times. The chain joins TRBV28 to TRBJ2-4, with D unresolved. The CDR3 loop spans 16 amino acids. V was shortened by 5 bases and J by 0 bases, with 14 bases between the two germline ends. CDR1 is MDHEN and CDR2 is SYDVKM in the germline V gene. CDR3 residues: CASSVATALAKNIQYF. The CDR3 DNA sequence: TGTGCCAGCAGTGTGGCGACTGCGCTAGCCAAAAACATTCAGTACTTC.

This chain's CDR3 is CASSWEGAGELFF. CDR3 nucleotide sequence: TGCGCCAGCAGCTGGGAGGGTGCCGGGGAGCTGTTTTTT. V usage is TRBV5-1 and J usage is TRBJ2-2; 7 bases map to TRBD2. CDR3 size: 13 residues. V gave up 3 bases and J gave up 6 bases; unmatched junction bases: 2. The germline gives CDR1 SGHRS, CDR2 YFSETQ.

V is TRBV12-3 or TRBV12-4 and J is TRBJ2-3; D possibly uses TRBD1 or TRBD2 (5 bases each). The germline V and J ends were trimmed by 3 bases and 5 bases, with 15 bases remaining between them. There are 15 residues in the CDR3. In DNA form, the CDR3 reads TGTGCCAGCAGTTTTAGCAGAGGGGTCGTAGATACGCAGTATTTT. Encoded protein: CASSFSRGVVDTQYF.

On this clonotype: At one boundary the junction diverges from the germline segment, which might be a read error. This chain uses TRBV4-2 with TRBJ2-1; D possibly corresponds to TRBD2 (6 bases). Germline-derived CDR1 and CDR2 are LGHNA and YNFKEQ. The CDR3 is 15 amino acids. The chain's CDR3 is CACSQIAVNYNEQFF. CDR3 DNA: TGTGCCTGCAGCCAAATAGCGGTAAACTACAATGAGCAGTTCTTC.

This clonotype was detected only a few times. The gene calls are TRBV25-1 and TRBJ1-1; D may be TRBD1 (5 bases). The CDR3 loop spans 13 amino acids. The germline V gene has CDR1 MGHDK and CDR2 SYGVNS. The germline V and J ends were trimmed by 7 bases and 4 bases, with 13 bases remaining between them. Here the CDR3 DNA reads TGTGCCAGCACCCCCCGGGGGGGCACTGAAGCTTTCTTT. It codes for CASTPRGGTEAFF.

The chain employs TRBV11-2 and TRBJ2-2; D unclear. Germline values: CDR1 SGHAT, CDR2 FQNNGV. The V gene lost 0 bases and the J gene lost 3 bases, with 11 bases spanning the gap. The CDR3 contains 16 residues. The CDR3 DNA follows: TGTGCCAGCAGCTTAGACTCCGGCCGTGACACCGGGGAGCTGTTTTTT. Translated, it gives CASSLDSGRDTGELFF. The full variable domain, its missing parts supplied by reference TRBV11-2 and TRBJ2-2, is EAGVAQSPRYKIIEKRQSVAFWCNPISGHATLYWYQQILGQGPKLLIQFQNNGVVDDSQLPKDRFSAERLKGVDSTLKIQPAKLEDSAVYLCASSLDSGRDTGELFFGEGSRLTVL.

The CDR3 loop reads CSVEERTAYTEAFF. The CDR3 DNA reads as TGCAGCGTTGAAGAAAGGACAGCGTACACTGAAGCTTTCTTT. The rearrangement joins TRBV29-1 to TRBJ1-1; D perhaps matches TRBD1 (6 bases). Germline loops: CDR1 SQVTM, CDR2 ANQGSEA. Trimming shortened V by 0 bases and J by 3 bases, and 11 bases separated the two germline ends. CDR3 length: 14 amino acids.

This chain links TRBV3-1 with TRBJ2-5; D assignment may be TRBD1 or TRBD2 (6 bases each). Matching the DNA end better, TRBJ2-7 makes the J call doubtful. The germline CDR1 and CDR2 sequences are LGHDT and YNNKEL (reference sequence). The CDR3 consists of 15 residues. The CDR3 spells CASSRKRGRPYEQYF. The CDR3 DNA reads TGTGCCAGCAGCCGGAAACGGGGGCGACCCTACGAGCAGTACTTC.

The chain carries TRBV20-1 and TRBJ2-3; 8 bases fit TRBD2. The CDR3 is 15 amino acids. Germline V gives CDR1 DFQATT, CDR2 SNEGSKA (reference sequence). After removal of 1 base from V and 0 bases from J, the junction contained 3 bases not matched to a gene. As DNA, the CDR3 is TGCAGTGCTAGAGGTGGACTAGCTAGCACAGATACGCAGTATTTT. This sequence encodes CSARGGLASTDTQYF.

This clonotype has only a few counts. V is TRBV5-1 and J is TRBJ1-2, with a weak D call TRBD1 (5 bases). Germline V gene data show CDR1 as SGHRS and CDR2 as YFSETQ. Trimming stripped 5 bases from V and 6 bases from J, with 17 bases between. This CDR3 comprises 14 residues. The CDR3 DNA reads as TGCGCCAGCAGTCGGGGGGGAATAGAGGATGGCTACACCTTC. The encoded protein is CASSRGGIEDGYTF. Based on the CDR3 plus reference TRBV5-1 and TRBJ1-2, the full variable domain is KAGVTQTPRYLIKTRGQQVTLSCSPISGHRSVSWYQQTPGQGLQFLFEYFSETQRNKGNFPGRFSGRQFSNSRSEMNVSTLELGDSALYLCASSRGGIEDGYTFGSGTRLTVV.

This clonotype was seen only once. This chain connects TRBV29-1 to TRBJ1-2; a possible D gene is TRBD1 (5 bases). Between the trimmed V and J ends, which lost 6 bases and 4 bases, there was a span of 15 bases. The CDR3 has 13 amino acids. CDR1 and CDR2 (germline): SQVTM, ANQGSEA. In DNA form, the CDR3 reads TGCAGCGTACCTGCCCCCGGGGGCTATGGCTACACCTTC. Translating gives CSVPAPGGYGYTF.

J is TRBJ2-7 and V is TRBV2; possibly TRBD1 for D (6 bases). Germline V gives CDR1 SNHLY, CDR2 FYNNEI. The CDR3 contains 13 residues. V dropped 6 bases and J dropped 3 bases, with 12 bases sitting between them. CDR3 in DNA: TGTGCCAGCAGCAAAGGGGGATACTACGAGCAGTACTTC. It encodes CASSKGGYYEQYF.

The chain recombines TRBV12-3 or TRBV12-4 with TRBJ2-1; D gene unclear. The CDR3 has 14 amino acids. Deletions cut 3 bases from V and 2 bases from J, with 8 bases between. CDR3 DNA sequence: TGTGCCAGCAGTTTCGTCTCTACCTACAATGAGCAGTTCTTC. Protein product: CASSFVSTYNEQFF.

The chain carries TRBV9 and TRBJ2-7, with TRBD1 matching over 7 bases. This CDR3 region has 14 residues. Germline V gene lookup returns CDR1 SGDLS and CDR2 YYNGEE. Trimming cost V 2 bases and J 4 bases; bases outside gene matches: 6. The CDR3, as DNA: TGTGCCAGCAGCGTCAGTGACAGGGTATACGAGCAGTACTTC. Protein sequence: CASSVSDRVYEQYF. Combining the CDR3 with reference TRBV9 and TRBJ2-7 gives the whole variable domain DSGVTQTPKHLITATGQRVTLRCSPRSGDLSVYWYQQSLDQGLQFLIQYYNGEERAKGNILERFSAQQFPDLHSELNLSSLELGDSALYFCASSVSDRVYEQYFGPGTRLTVT.

This clonotype was counted between two and nine times. The CDR3 DNA sequence: TGTGCCAGCACTCTCGACACAGATACGCAGTATTTT. It translates to CASTLDTDTQYF. The V and J genes are TRBV6-1 and TRBJ2-3; unclear D gene. CDR1 and CDR2 from the germline V gene are MNHNS and SASEGT. The V end lost 7 bases, the J end lost 2 bases, and 7 bases lay between the germline ends. The CDR3 extends over 12 amino acids.